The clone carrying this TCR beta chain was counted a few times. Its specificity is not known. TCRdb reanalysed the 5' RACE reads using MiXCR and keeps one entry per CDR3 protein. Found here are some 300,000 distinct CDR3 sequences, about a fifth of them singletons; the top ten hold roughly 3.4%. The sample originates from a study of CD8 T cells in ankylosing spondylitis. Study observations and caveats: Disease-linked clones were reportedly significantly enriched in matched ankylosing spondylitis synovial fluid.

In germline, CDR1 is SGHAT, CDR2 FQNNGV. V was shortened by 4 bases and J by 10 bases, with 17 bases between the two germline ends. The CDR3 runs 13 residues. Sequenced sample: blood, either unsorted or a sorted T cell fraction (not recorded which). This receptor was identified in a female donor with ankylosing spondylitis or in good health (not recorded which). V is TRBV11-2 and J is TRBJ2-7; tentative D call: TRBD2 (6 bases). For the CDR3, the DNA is TGTGCCAGCAGCTACGGGACTGGTTACGCTCAGTACTTC. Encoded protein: CASSYGTGYAQYF.